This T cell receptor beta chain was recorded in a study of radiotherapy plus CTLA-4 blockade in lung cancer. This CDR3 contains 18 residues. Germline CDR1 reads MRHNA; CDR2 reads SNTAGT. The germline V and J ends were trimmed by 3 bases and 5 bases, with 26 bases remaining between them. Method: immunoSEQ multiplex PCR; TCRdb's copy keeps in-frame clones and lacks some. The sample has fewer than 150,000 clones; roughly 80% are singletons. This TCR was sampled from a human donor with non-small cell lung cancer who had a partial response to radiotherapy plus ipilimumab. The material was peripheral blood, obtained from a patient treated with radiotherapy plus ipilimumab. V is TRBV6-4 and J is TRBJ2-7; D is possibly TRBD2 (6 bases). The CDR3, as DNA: TGTGCCAGCAGTGAGTCCGGGACTGTAATTAATGTGTCCCACGAGCAGTACGTC. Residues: CASSESGTVINVSHEQYV.